This TCR beta chain was documented in a study of radiotherapy plus CTLA-4 blockade in lung cancer. Looking at the study overall: Objective responses emerged in under 20% of patients, and 25% to 40% attained disease control. Study-wide results and caveats: Increased serum interferon-beta after radiation also reportedly predicted response strongly. Radiotherapy with ipilimumab was followed by blood expansion of tumor-derived clones.

V gave up 7 bases and J gave up 2 bases; unmatched junction bases: 1. Germline-derived CDR1 and CDR2 are SNHLY and FYNNEI. There are 12 residues in the CDR3. Using immunoSEQ multiplex PCR, the repertoire was profiled, and TCRdb retains in-frame clones only, with some absent. The repertoire holds tens of thousands of clones, with about 70% as singletons. Ipilimumab CTLA-4 blockade and focal radiation were given to patients with chemo-refractory metastatic non-small-cell lung cancer. This clone was picked up a small number of times. Its antigen is not known. The rearrangement links TRBV2 to TRBJ2-5; 7 nucleotides line up with TRBD1. This TCR came from a human donor with non-small cell lung cancer who had stable disease on radiotherapy plus ipilimumab. The sample was peripheral blood, taken from a patient treated with radiotherapy plus ipilimumab. The CDR3 protein is CASKGAQETQYF. The DNA of the CDR3 is TGTGCCAGCAAGGGGGCTCAAGAGACCCAGTACTTC.